The 10 T cell receptor beta chains listed next were all sequenced from one sample in a study of cytomegalovirus exposure and HLA in healthy donors. 60 Vbeta and 13 Jbeta primers were used in PCR. The method was immunoSEQ multiplex PCR; TCRdb's version includes in-frame clones alone and lacks a portion of them. The sample consists of 150,000 to 200,000 clones, about 90% of them appearing once. Sequencing was done on a sample of PBMCs. The receptor set was obtained from a girl under three years old in good health and CMV-seronegative.

This clone has just a few counts. The chain employs TRBV4-1 and TRBJ1-1, with D perhaps TRBD1 (6 bases). Germline-derived CDR1 and CDR2 are MGHRA and YSYEKL. V was pared by 4 bases and J by 6 bases, with 12 bases between. The CDR3 runs 13 residues. The CDR3 reads CASSLIGQPEAFF. DNA for the CDR3: TGCGCCAGCAGCCTAATTGGACAGCCTGAAGCTTTCTTT.

The chain combines TRBV30 with TRBJ2-1, with 9 nucleotides matching TRBD1. The CDR3 length is 15 residues. The ends lost 6 bases at V and 8 bases at J; junction bases unmatched: 14. The germline CDR1 and CDR2 sequences are GTSNPN and SVGIG (reference sequence). The CDR3 DNA sequence: TGTGCCTGTACGAACCACCGGGACAGGGTCCATGAGCAGTTCTTC. This gives the protein CACTNHRDRVHEQFF.

V gene TRBV4-2 combines with J gene TRBJ2-5, with 8 bases lining up with TRBD1. Per the germline V gene, CDR1 is LGHNA and CDR2 is YNFKEQ. The CDR3 covers 15 residues. Unmatched junction bases numbered 2, after V lost 0 bases and J lost 2 bases. For the CDR3, the DNA is TGTGCCAGCAGCCAAGATTACAGGGGGCAAGAGACCCAGTACTTC. Translated, it gives CASSQDYRGQETQYF.

This clone occurred once. The chain joins TRBV6-1 to TRBJ2-5; 11 bases agree with TRBD2. Trimming removed 10 bases from V and 1 base from J; junction bases left unmatched: 8. The CDR3 spans 15 residues. Germline V lookup: CDR1 MNHNS, CDR2 SASEGT. CDR3: CATVAGGPPQETQYF. CDR3 DNA: TGTGCCACCGTAGCGGGAGGGCCGCCCCAAGAGACCCAGTACTTC.

This chain links TRBV6-4 with TRBJ2-3, with TRBD1 identical over 8 bases. Germline CDR1 is MRHNA and CDR2 is SNTAGT. This CDR3 comprises 14 residues. J lost 2 bases, V lost 3 bases, and 1 base had no gene match. CDR3 nucleotides: TGTGCCAGCAGTGAGGACAGGGACACAGATACGCAGTATTTT. Residues: CASSEDRDTDTQYF.

The genes are TRBV6-1 and TRBJ2-4; no clear D. The CDR3 runs 16 residues. V was pared by 2 bases and J by 0 bases, with 11 bases between. Germline V gene lookup returns CDR1 MNHNS and CDR2 SASEGT. CDR3 protein: CASSERPPVAKNIQYF. The CDR3 DNA reads as TGTGCCAGCAGTGAACGCCCCCCGGTAGCCAAAAACATTCAGTACTTC.

V and J are TRBV5-6 and TRBJ1-2; 7 nucleotides align to TRBD1. The J segment lost 3 bases and the V segment lost 0 bases, leaving 2 bases of the junction unmatched. Germline-derived CDR1 and CDR2 are SGHDT and YYEEEE. CDR3 length equals 14 residues. The CDR3 DNA follows: TGTGCCAGCAGCTTGGCCGGGACAGACTATGGCTACACCTTC. Translating gives CASSLAGTDYGYTF.

This clone was seen a single time. This sequence joins TRBV5-1 and TRBJ2-1, with TRBD2 matching over 12 bases. The length of the CDR3 is 16 residues. The ends lost 2 bases at V and 6 bases at J; junction bases unmatched: 6. Germline V gene data show CDR1 as SGHRS and CDR2 as YFSETQ. This CDR3 reads CASSLELAGGPNEQFF. In DNA form, the CDR3 reads TGCGCCAGCAGCTTAGAACTAGCGGGGGGCCCCAATGAGCAGTTCTTC.

This sequence joins TRBV30 and TRBJ1-6; tentative D call: TRBD1 (6 bases). The germline V gene encodes CDR1 GTSNPN and CDR2 SVGIG (reference sequence). Between the trimmed V and J ends, which lost 2 bases and 5 bases, there was a span of 7 bases. CDR3 length: 13 residues. The CDR3 nucleotides are TGTGCCTGGAGTTACAGGGATAATTCACCCCTCCACTTT. It yields the protein CAWSYRDNSPLHF.

This chain joins TRBV7-2 and TRBJ2-7; D is perhaps TRBD2 (5 bases). With 7 bases removed from V and 1 base from J, the gap between germline ends came to 11 bases. The CDR3 length is 13 residues. Germline V CDR1 and CDR2: SGHTA, FQGNSA. As DNA, the CDR3 is TGTGCCAGCACCGGACTGGATTCCTACGAGCAGTACTTC. Translating it yields CASTGLDSYEQYF.